A selection of T cell receptor beta chains follows, all from one sample in a study of tumor and adjacent non-tumor tissue in lung cancer. TCRdb reprocessed the multiplex PCR reads via MiXCR and lists one record per CDR3 protein. Of 91,000 or so distinct CDR3 sequences detected, about 72% appear once; the ten largest clones hold about a sixth. Sample: lung tumor tissue. The receptors were gathered from a man aged 60 to 75 with non-small cell lung cancer. CDR3s include the opening cysteine and the closing phenylalanine or tryptophan. Each record gives: CDR3 protein, CDR3 DNA, clone size, D gene, V gene, J gene. A D gene is named only where the DNA matches it firmly. Where a row states a size, it is once, few, many or the class of an expanded clone; other rows omit it.

CDR3 protein: CASSPTRRYGEQFF
CDR3 DNA: TGTGCCAGCAGCCCGACCAGGAGGTACGGTGAGCAGTTCTTC
clone size: NA
D gene: NA
V gene: TRBV5-5
J gene: TRBJ2-1

CDR3 protein: CSVVEGSTQYF
CDR3 DNA: TGTAGCGTTGTAGAGGGGTCAACGCAGTATTTT
clone size: NA
D gene: NA
V gene: TRBV29-1
J gene: TRBJ2-3

CDR3 protein: CASSSWRTSGTYNEQFF
CDR3 DNA: TGTGCCAGCAGTTCTTGGCGGACTAGCGGTACCTACAATGAGCAGTTCTTC
clone size: many
D gene: TRBD2
V gene: TRBV12-3/TRBV12-4
J gene: TRBJ2-1

CDR3 protein: CASSCRDDQPQHF
CDR3 DNA: TGTGCCAGCAGTTGCAGAGACGATCAGCCCCAGCATTTT
clone size: NA
D gene: NA
V gene: TRBV6-2/TRBV6-3
J gene: TRBJ1-5

CDR3 protein: CSASDSLVSSYNSPLHF
CDR3 DNA: TGCAGTGCTTCGGACAGCCTCGTGAGCTCCTATAATTCACCCCTCCACTTT
clone size: many
D gene: NA
V gene: TRBV20-1
J gene: TRBJ1-6

CDR3 protein: CASSSKVLYNEQFF
CDR3 DNA: TGCGCTAGCAGCTCAAAAGTACTTTACAATGAGCAGTTCTTC
clone size: NA
D gene: NA
V gene: TRBV4-3
J gene: TRBJ2-1

CDR3 protein: CASSQAGFGSNQPHHF
CDR3 DNA: TGCGCCAGCAGCCAAGCCGGGTTTGGGAGCAATCAACCCCACCATTTT
clone size: NA
D gene: NA
V gene: TRBV4-1
J gene: TRBJ1-5

CDR3 protein: CASGGTVNTEAFF
CDR3 DNA: TGTGCCAGCGGGGGGACGGTGAACACTGAAGCTTTCTTT
clone size: NA
D gene: NA
V gene: TRBV2
J gene: TRBJ1-1

CDR3 protein: CASSYFRIGPQETQYF
CDR3 DNA: TGTGCCAGCAGTTACTTTCGGATAGGGCCTCAAGAGACCCAGTACTTC
clone size: NA
D gene: NA
V gene: TRBV2
J gene: TRBJ2-5

CDR3 protein: CSVDQTGGAPGANVLTF
CDR3 DNA: TGCAGCGTTGATCAAACAGGGGGCGCCCCTGGGGCCAACGTCCTGACTTTC
clone size: once
D gene: TRBD1
V gene: TRBV29-1
J gene: TRBJ2-6

CDR3 protein: CASSQVSLGANEKLFF
CDR3 DNA: TGTGCCAGCAGCCAAGTTTCGTTGGGAGCTAATGAAAAACTGTTTTTT
clone size: NA
D gene: NA
V gene: TRBV4-2
J gene: TRBJ1-4

CDR3 protein: CASSDQGRVNEKLFF
CDR3 DNA: TGCGCCAGCAGCGACCAGGGAAGGGTTAATGAAAAACTGTTTTTT
clone size: once
D gene: NA
V gene: TRBV4-1
J gene: TRBJ1-4

CDR3 protein: CSFGRVANYGYTF
CDR3 DNA: TGCAGCTTTGGCCGGGTGGCGAACTATGGCTACACCTTC
clone size: NA
D gene: NA
V gene: TRBV29-1
J gene: TRBJ1-2

CDR3 protein: CSVGAGGQETQYF
CDR3 DNA: TGCAGCGTTGGGGCGGGGGGCCAAGAGACCCAGTACTTC
clone size: large
D gene: TRBD2
V gene: TRBV29-1
J gene: TRBJ2-5

CDR3 protein: CASSQAPGVGMQYF
CDR3 DNA: TGTGCCAGCAGTCAAGCCCCTGGGGTCGGTATGCAGTATTTT
clone size: once
D gene: NA
V gene: TRBV14
J gene: TRBJ2-3

CDR3 protein: CASTPGLLTYNEQFF
CDR3 DNA: TGTGCCAGCACCCCGGGACTCCTTACCTACAATGAGCAGTTCTTC
clone size: many
D gene: NA
V gene: TRBV6-5
J gene: TRBJ2-1

CDR3 protein: CASSPHRGIRDEQSF
CDR3 DNA: TGTGCCAGCAGCCCGCACCGGGGGATCAGGGACGAGCAGTCCTTC
clone size: NA
D gene: NA
V gene: TRBV11-2
J gene: TRBJ2-1

CDR3 protein: CASSLMLDTYSNQPQHF
CDR3 DNA: TGTGCCAGCAGTTTAATGTTGGACACCTATAGCAATCAGCCCCAGCATTTT
clone size: medium-sized
D gene: NA
V gene: TRBV12-3/TRBV12-4
J gene: TRBJ1-5

CDR3 protein: CASSQDLQQETQYF
CDR3 DNA: TGTGCCAGTAGCCAAGATCTACAGCAAGAGACCCAGTACTTC
clone size: NA
D gene: NA
V gene: TRBV4-2
J gene: TRBJ2-5

CDR3 protein: CASSPWTKEQFF
CDR3 DNA: TGTGCCAGCAGCCCCTGGACCAAAGAGCAGTTCTTC
clone size: NA
D gene: NA
V gene: TRBV5-4
J gene: TRBJ2-1

CDR3 protein: CASGASPMSSYNEQFF
CDR3 DNA: TGTGCCAGCGGAGCCAGCCCGATGAGCTCCTACAATGAGCAGTTCTTC
clone size: NA
D gene: NA
V gene: TRBV2
J gene: TRBJ2-1

CDR3 protein: CASNSGETQHF
CDR3 DNA: TGTGCCAGCAACTCCGGGGAGACCCAGCACTTC
clone size: NA
D gene: NA
V gene: TRBV11-2
J gene: TRBJ2-5

CDR3 protein: CVSSFYSGPGTDTQYF
CDR3 DNA: TGTGTCAGCAGTTTTTATAGTGGACCAGGCACAGATACGCAGTATTTT
clone size: NA
D gene: NA
V gene: TRBV12-3/TRBV12-4
J gene: TRBJ2-3

CDR3 protein: CASSLLILGSTNSNQPQHF
CDR3 DNA: TGTGCCAGCAGTTTATTGATTTTGGGCAGTACCAATAGCAATCAGCCCCAGCATTTT
clone size: many
D gene: NA
V gene: TRBV28
J gene: TRBJ1-5

CDR3 protein: CTRRAGQELLQETQYF
CDR3 DNA: TGTACCAGGAGAGCGGGACAGGAATTGTTACAAGAGACCCAGTACTTC
clone size: NA
D gene: NA
V gene: TRBV5-4
J gene: TRBJ2-5

CDR3 protein: CASSARTDNTGELFF
CDR3 DNA: TGTGCCAGCAGCGCCCGGACAGATAACACCGGGGAGCTGTTTTTT
clone size: NA
D gene: NA
V gene: TRBV6-1
J gene: TRBJ2-2

CDR3 protein: CAIHSRTSGYNEQFF
CDR3 DNA: TGTGCCATCCACTCGCGGACTAGCGGCTACAATGAGCAGTTCTTC
clone size: NA
D gene: TRBD2
V gene: TRBV11-2
J gene: TRBJ2-1

CDR3 protein: CVSSLEGLAGTDKQYF
CDR3 DNA: TGCGTCAGCAGCTTGGAGGGACTAGCGGGGACAGATAAGCAGTATTTT
clone size: NA
D gene: TRBD2
V gene: TRBV5-1
J gene: TRBJ2-3

CDR3 protein: CSVDPLTGTGDTDTQYF
CDR3 DNA: TGCAGCGTTGACCCCTTGACTGGGACAGGAGACACAGATACGCAGTATTTT
clone size: many
D gene: TRBD1
V gene: TRBV29-1
J gene: TRBJ2-3

CDR3 protein: CASTTRLAEGGDEQYF
CDR3 DNA: TGTGCCAGCACCACCCGCCTAGCGGAAGGAGGGGACGAGCAGTACTTC
clone size: NA
D gene: TRBD2
V gene: TRBV5-6
J gene: TRBJ2-7

CDR3 protein: CAISLTGDYGHTF
CDR3 DNA: TGTGCCATCAGCTTAACGGGCGACTATGGCCACACCTTC
clone size: NA
D gene: NA
V gene: TRBV11-1
J gene: TRBJ1-2

CDR3 protein: CSSSYWGNEQFF
CDR3 DNA: TGCTCCAGCAGTTACTGGGGTAATGAGCAGTTCTTC
clone size: NA
D gene: NA
V gene: TRBV6-2/TRBV6-3
J gene: TRBJ2-1

CDR3 protein: CASSPLDTMDAQYF
CDR3 DNA: TGTGCCAGCAGTCCGCTGGATACCATGGATGCCCAGTACTTC
clone size: NA
D gene: NA
V gene: TRBV12-3/TRBV12-4
J gene: TRBJ2-5

CDR3 protein: CASKMWASYEQYF
CDR3 DNA: TGTGCCAGCAAAATGTGGGCGTCCTACGAGCAGTACTTC
clone size: NA
D gene: NA
V gene: TRBV28
J gene: TRBJ2-7

CDR3 protein: CASSLGRGTRYGHYF
CDR3 DNA: TGTGCCAGCAGCTTAGGCCGTGGGACACGCTACGGGCACTACTTC
clone size: NA
D gene: NA
V gene: TRBV11-3
J gene: TRBJ2-7

CDR3 protein: CASSPKPILYNVQFF
CDR3 DNA: TGTGCCAGCAGTCCAAAGCCGATTCTATACAATGTGCAGTTCTTC
clone size: NA
D gene: NA
V gene: TRBV11-1
J gene: TRBJ2-1

CDR3 protein: CASTTVRGQGTDTQYF
CDR3 DNA: TGTGCCAGCACTACCGTTAGGGGGCAGGGGACAGATACGCAGTATTTT
clone size: many
D gene: TRBD1
V gene: TRBV6-2/TRBV6-3
J gene: TRBJ2-3

CDR3 protein: CSASHRGSYDQYF
CDR3 DNA: TGCAGTGCCAGTCATAGGGGCTCCTATGACCAGTACTTC
clone size: NA
D gene: NA
V gene: TRBV20-1
J gene: TRBJ2-7

CDR3 protein: CSVHTYNYGYTF
CDR3 DNA: TGCAGCGTGCATACCTACAACTATGGCTACACCTTC
clone size: NA
D gene: NA
V gene: TRBV29-1
J gene: TRBJ1-2

CDR3 protein: CASSPRGTGDPRGETQYF
CDR3 DNA: TGTGCCAGCAGCCCCCGGGGGACAGGAGATCCGCGGGGCGAGACCCAGTACTTC
clone size: NA
D gene: TRBD1
V gene: TRBV14
J gene: TRBJ2-5

CDR3 protein: CATSSGGTSGFAYEQYF
CDR3 DNA: TGTGCCACCAGCTCCGGGGGGACTAGTGGCTTTGCCTACGAGCAGTACTTC
clone size: NA
D gene: TRBD2
V gene: TRBV11-2
J gene: TRBJ2-7

CDR3 protein: CASSTKSMMNTEAFF
CDR3 DNA: TGTGCCAGCAGCACCAAGAGCATGATGAACACTGAAGCTTTCTTT
clone size: once
D gene: NA
V gene: TRBV28
J gene: TRBJ1-1

CDR3 protein: CASSEAAGAFNEHLF
CDR3 DNA: TGTGCCAGCAGTGAGGCAGCGGGGGCCTTCAATGAGCACCTCTTC
clone size: NA
D gene: TRBD2
V gene: TRBV6-1
J gene: TRBJ2-1

CDR3 protein: CASRISGTPSDTQYF
CDR3 DNA: TGTGCCAGCAGGATAAGCGGGACTCCTTCCGATACGCAGTATTTT
clone size: many
D gene: TRBD2
V gene: TRBV6-2/TRBV6-3
J gene: TRBJ2-3

CDR3 protein: CASSQDWREGLQETQYF
CDR3 DNA: TGCGCCAGCAGCCAAGACTGGCGGGAGGGACTCCAAGAGACCCAGTACTTC
clone size: many
D gene: TRBD2
V gene: TRBV4-1
J gene: TRBJ2-5

CDR3 protein: CNVDKWESETQYF
CDR3 DNA: TGCAACGTTGACAAGTGGGAGAGTGAGACCCAGTACTTC
clone size: NA
D gene: NA
V gene: TRBV29-1
J gene: TRBJ2-5

CDR3 protein: CASSLSENF
CDR3 DNA: TGTGCCAGCAGCCTCTCGGAGAATTTT
clone size: few
D gene: NA
V gene: TRBV11-2
J gene: TRBJ2-3

CDR3 protein: CASSPLDSMETRHF
CDR3 DNA: TGTGCCAGTAGTCCGCTGGATAGCATGGAGACCCGGCACTTC
clone size: NA
D gene: NA
V gene: TRBV12-3/TRBV12-4
J gene: TRBJ2-5

CDR3 protein: CSARPGGSKTGELFF
CDR3 DNA: TGCAGTGCCCGTCCGGGGGGATCGAAGACCGGGGAGCTGTTTTTT
clone size: few
D gene: TRBD2
V gene: TRBV20-1
J gene: TRBJ2-2